This TCR beta chain came from a study of T cell repertoires and HLA-DP antigens. The CDR3 is made up of 15 amino acids. After removal of 4 bases from V and 0 bases from J, the junction contained 1 base not matched to a gene. Germline CDR1 and CDR2: SGHRS and YFSETQ. Concerning this clone: Its antigen is currently unknown.

TCRdb keeps only in-frame clones here, not all; method: immunoSEQ multiplex PCR. Seen here are 90,000 to 130,000 clones, around 93% observed once, and the top ten hold about 0.3%. The source is a woman aged 18-35 years in good health and CMV-seronegative. The chain recombines TRBV5-1 with TRBJ2-1; 10 bases are a match to TRBD2. The sequenced sample consisted of CD4+ T cells from PBMCs. The CDR3 sequence is CASSTSGDSYNEQFF. Written as DNA, the CDR3 is TGCGCCAGCAGCACTAGCGGGGACTCCTACAATGAGCAGTTCTTC.